These T cell receptor beta chains were read from a single sample in a study of control samples from healthy donors and cancer patients. The data were produced by immunoSEQ multiplex PCR, yet TCRdb's version contains in-frame clones alone and is incomplete. The data contain 150,000 to 200,000 clones, roughly nine tenths of them singletons. The material sequenced was blood. The receptors were sampled from a woman in her 30s in good health. The conserved cysteine and the conserved F or W are not part of the CDR3 here. The order of the fields is V gene, CDR3 length, J gene, CDR3 protein.

V: TRBV7-2; length: 13; J: TRBJ1-4; CDR3: ASSLVFGANEKLF
V: TRBV28; length: 10; J: TRBJ2-7; CDR3: ASRTASYEQY
V: TRBV9; length: 13; J: TRBJ1-5; CDR3: ASSVGGGGNQPQH
V: TRBV5-1; length: 13; J: TRBJ2-3; CDR3: ASSFSSGGADTQY
V: TRBV19; length: 11; J: TRBJ1-5; CDR3: ASSKARNQPQH
V: TRBV19; length: 16; J: TRBJ1-1; CDR3: ASSTLHYSRQENTEAF
V: TRBV18; length: 14; J: TRBJ2-2; CDR3: ASSPLSGGTTGELF
V: TRBV7-6; length: 13; J: TRBJ2-1; CDR3: ASSKLAALYNEQF
V: TRBV7-9; length: 12; J: TRBJ1-2; CDR3: ASSLSGPNYGYT
V: TRBV2; length: 12; J: TRBJ1-5; CDR3: ASSGTRSNQPQH
V: TRBV12-3/TRBV12-4; length: 10; J: TRBJ1-3; CDR3: ASTSSGNTIY
V: TRBV28; length: 15; J: TRBJ2-6; CDR3: ASSSDRGYSGANVLT
V: TRBV5-1; length: 16; J: TRBJ2-6; CDR3: ASSLGALHPSGANVLT